The next 17 T cell receptor beta chains were all read from a single sample in a study of cytomegalovirus exposure and HLA in healthy donors. The PCR had 60 Vbeta and 13 Jbeta primers. Libraries were prepared by immunoSEQ multiplex PCR; TCRdb keeps only in-frame clonotypes and omits some of them. This sample yields 150,000 to 200,000 clones, of which 84% are seen a single time; 0.2% to 0.3% belongs to the top ten. Sequencing was carried out using PBMCs. These receptors were taken from a boy between 5 and 17 years old in good health and CMV-seronegative.

The chain joins TRBV7-2 to TRBJ2-3; 7 nucleotides line up with TRBD1. The V segment lost 0 bases and the J segment 1 base; nucleotides outside the gene matches: 4. CDR1 and CDR2 from the germline V gene are SGHTA and FQGNSA. There are 16 residues in the CDR3. Here the CDR3 reads CASSLAGGFGTDTQYF. The CDR3 region has the DNA TGTGCCAGCAGCTTAGCAGGGGGCTTTGGCACAGATACGCAGTATTTT.

The chain is built from TRBV19 and TRBJ1-2, with 7 nucleotides matching TRBD1. Trimming took 8 bases from V and 8 from J; bases not matched to a gene: 14. From germline, CDR1 is LNHDA and CDR2 SQIVND (reference sequence). The CDR3 contains 14 residues. The DNA of the CDR3 is TGTGCCAGTTACAGGGGAATGGGCGTCGGGGGCTACACCTTC. Its translation is CASYRGMGVGGYTF.

V is TRBV19 and J is TRBJ1-4, with D perhaps TRBD1 (5 bases). This CDR3 comprises 11 residues. Trimming took 7 bases from V and 6 from J, leaving 6 bases between them. Germline V lookup: CDR1 LNHDA, CDR2 SQIVND (reference sequence). The CDR3, as DNA: TGTGCCAGTATAGGGGATGAAAAACTGTTTTTT. Translating it yields CASIGDEKLFF.

Only a few counts were recorded for this clone. The V gene is TRBV18, the J gene TRBJ1-1; tentatively, D is TRBD1 (5 bases). In germline, CDR1 is KGHSH, CDR2 LQKENI. V was cut by 3 bases and J by 8 bases, with 10 bases left in between. The CDR3 has 12 residues. This CDR3 is CASSPTVGEAFF. The CDR3 coding sequence is TGTGCCAGCTCACCGACAGTCGGAGAAGCTTTCTTT.

DNA of the CDR3: TGTGCCAGCAGTTTCCCCGCAGGCCGCGAAGCTTTCTTT. Its protein is CASSFPAGREAFF. The chain links TRBV28 to TRBJ1-1; D is uncertain. Trimming cost V 3 bases and J 8 bases, with 13 bases left between them. Germline CDR1 and CDR2: MDHEN and SYDVKM. This CDR3 region has 13 residues.

In DNA form, the CDR3 reads TGCGCCAGCAGCCAAGTGGGGGCGGACACCATATATTTT. Its translation is CASSQVGADTIYF. The chain combines TRBV4-1 with TRBJ1-3, with a tentative D call TRBD1 (6 bases). This CDR3 has 13 amino acids. V lost 1 base, J lost 8 bases, and 9 bases lay in between. Germline values: CDR1 MGHRA, CDR2 YSYEKL.

CDR3 loop: CASSSRARPYEQYF. Written as DNA, the CDR3 is TGTGCCAGCAGCTCCAGGGCGCGGCCCTACGAGCAGTACTTC. V is TRBV7-2 and J is TRBJ2-7; a weak D match, TRBD1 (5 bases). V was shortened by 4 bases and J by 2 bases, with 12 bases between the two germline ends. The CDR3 loop spans 14 amino acids. Germline V gene sequence: CDR1 SGHTA, CDR2 FQGNSA.

The chain is built from TRBV19 and TRBJ2-5; D is possibly TRBD1 (5 bases). There are 14 residues in the CDR3. Trimming pared 3 bases from V and 1 base from J, leaving 9 bases between. CDR1 is LNHDA, CDR2 SQIVND, per germline (reference sequence). In DNA form, the CDR3 reads TGTGCCAGTAGTATTGTCGACAGCCAAGAGACCCAGTACTTC. This sequence encodes CASSIVDSQETQYF.

The chain uses TRBV15 and TRBJ2-1, with 8 nucleotides matching TRBD2. The ends lost 3 bases at V and 4 bases at J; junction bases unmatched: 8. This CDR3 has 16 amino acids. CDR1 is LNHNV and CDR2 is YYDKDF in the germline V gene (reference sequence). CDR3 region: CATSRESGRGYNEQFF. CDR3 nucleotide sequence: TGTGCCACCAGCAGGGAAAGCGGGAGAGGATACAATGAGCAGTTCTTC.

The V call is TRBV9, the J call TRBJ2-7; perhaps TRBD1 as D (7 bases). Trimming took off 4 bases at V and 8 bases at J, with 28 bases between the two ends. Germline CDR1 is SGDLS and CDR2 is YYNGEE. This CDR3 is built from 17 residues. This chain's CDR3 is CASSSRGDRDSYDKQYF. The CDR3, as DNA: TGTGCCAGCAGCTCCCGCGGGGACAGAGACTCATACGATAAGCAGTACTTC.

The gene calls are TRBV7-9 and TRBJ2-1, with D possibly being TRBD2 (5 bases). Trimming removed 6 bases from V and 10 bases from J, with 13 bases in between. The CDR3 sequence is 12 residues long. Germline V gene sequence: CDR1 SEHNR, CDR2 FQNEAQ (reference sequence). The CDR3 bases are TGTGCCAGCAGTCTAATACCGGGGGAGCAGTTCTTC. Protein sequence: CASSLIPGEQFF.

This clone was recorded once. For the CDR3, the DNA is TGTGCCAGCAGTCTCACGTCAGGGGCAACTAATGAAAAACTGTTTTTT. Its protein is CASSLTSGATNEKLFF. V and J are TRBV28 and TRBJ1-4; D might be TRBD1 (6 bases). V lost 5 bases to trimming and J lost 0 bases, with 13 bases between them. The CDR3 contains 16 residues. Germline lookup yields CDR1 MDHEN and CDR2 SYDVKM.

The gene calls are TRBV4-2 and TRBJ2-1; unclear D gene. Trimming pared 1 base from V and 2 bases from J, leaving 9 bases between. The CDR3 is 15 amino acids. Germline assignment: CDR1 LGHNA and CDR2 YNFKEQ. CDR3 loop: CASSQAALAYNEQFF. CDR3 coding DNA: TGTGCCAGCAGCCAAGCGGCCCTAGCCTACAATGAGCAGTTCTTC.

The V call is TRBV5-1, the J call TRBJ2-5; perhaps TRBD2 as D (5 bases). Between the trimmed V and J ends, which lost 2 bases and 4 bases, there was a span of 15 bases. Germline V gives CDR1 SGHRS, CDR2 YFSETQ. The CDR3 runs 15 residues. CDR3 bases: TGCGCCAGCAGCTTTACGTTTGCGGCGGGAGAGACCCAGTACTTC. This translates into CASSFTFAAGETQYF.

V gene TRBV5-1 combines with J gene TRBJ2-5; 9 bases are a match to TRBD2. Near its end, the DNA agrees better with TRBJ2-7, so the J call may be wrong. This CDR3 has 18 residues. Germline values: CDR1 SGHRS, CDR2 YFSETQ. The CDR3 DNA reads as TGCGCCAGCAGCTTGGGACGGGCCCTAGCGGGGAAAGACTACGAGCAGTACTTC. Its protein is CASSLGRALAGKDYEQYF.

The rearrangement uses TRBV6-5 and TRBJ2-1; TRBD2 agrees at 7 bases. V dropped 5 bases and J dropped 6; count of bases not matched to a gene: 4. Germline values: CDR1 MNHEY, CDR2 SVGAGI. CDR3 size: 13 residues. The CDR3 region is CASSALASNEQFF. Written as DNA, the CDR3 is TGTGCCAGCAGTGCACTAGCGAGCAATGAGCAGTTCTTC.

The V gene is TRBV5-1, the J gene TRBJ2-5, with 8 nucleotides matching TRBD2. Looked up from germline, CDR1 is SGHRS and CDR2 is YFSETQ. After removal of 6 bases from V and 1 base from J, the junction contained 14 bases not matched to a gene. The CDR3 covers 17 residues. CDR3 sequence: CASTDRSGRALQETQYF. DNA of the CDR3: TGCGCCAGCACCGATCGGAGCGGGAGAGCCCTCCAAGAGACCCAGTACTTC.